Listed below are T cell receptor beta chains from one sample, sequenced in a study of T cells in Graves' hyperthyroidism and ophthalmopathy. TCRdb fed the multiplex PCR reads into MiXCR, producing one record per CDR3 protein. The sample has over 200,000 distinct CDR3 sequences, approximately 20% seen once. The sequenced material came from blood. These TCRs come from a man aged 35 to 55 with Graves' hyperthyroidism. Each CDR3 is given without its conserved first and last residue. A D gene is named only where the DNA matches it firmly.

TRBJ2-1 | NA | 12 | TRBV2 | ASSGAGPYNEQF
TRBJ2-1 | NA | 11 | TRBV6-1 | ASTRRRGEEQF
TRBJ2-3 | TRBD2 | 15 | TRBV7-6 | ASRPPSGGVSTDTQY
TRBJ2-7 | TRBD2 | 15 | TRBV7-6 | ASSPRLAGGLSYEQY
TRBJ2-1 | NA | 14 | TRBV13 | ASSLGGAGQYNEQF
TRBJ2-2 | TRBD2 | 12 | TRBV4-2 | ASSNRLAAGELF
TRBJ2-2 | NA | 14 | TRBV19 | ASSARPRVNTGELF
TRBJ2-5 | NA | 11 | TRBV7-2 | ASSLSLQETQY
TRBJ2-7 | NA | 13 | TRBV11-3 | ASSFRGGSSYEQY
TRBJ2-1 | NA | 13 | TRBV5-1 | ASSFGPVSYNEQF